This T cell receptor (beta chain) was recovered during a study of cytomegalovirus exposure and HLA in healthy donors. Study results and limitations: Diagnosis of cytomegalovirus status made by the classifier reportedly showed high specificity and sensitivity. Altogether, more than 150 TCR beta chains were recorded as cytomegalovirus-associated. Productive rates of about 87% or about 30% were seen for most TCR beta V segments in an earlier analysis.

V was clipped by 6 bases and J by 7 bases; unmatched bases: 7. This CDR3 region has 13 residues. CDR1 and CDR2 from the germline V gene are SGHNT and YYREEE (reference sequence). Only a few counts were recorded for this clone. What it binds is unknown. PCR amplification relied on 60 Vbeta primers (plus 13 Jbeta primers). TCRdb keeps only in-frame clones here, not all; method: immunoSEQ multiplex PCR. The sample includes approximately 100,000 clones, 69% of them seen just once. The rearrangement uses TRBV5-4 and TRBJ1-1; 9 bases match TRBD1. This clonotype was obtained from a woman aged 70-85 years in good health and CMV-seropositive. The sample comprised PBMCs. The CDR3 reads CASTYPGQGEAFF. CDR3 sequence (DNA): TGTGCCAGCACCTACCCGGGACAGGGTGAAGCTTTCTTT.